This T cell receptor (beta chain) was sequenced in a study of graft-versus-host responses after intestinal transplantation. Study as a whole: Grafts were multivisceral, liver-intestinal, or isolated intestinal. Anti-thymocyte globulin induction preceded 2 to 4 years of tacrolimus and steroid maintenance in all recipients. Notes on the study in general: Where graft-donor T cell macrochimerism was present, patients had high graft-versus-host to host-versus-graft clonal ratios in allografts. The recipient marrow held GvH clones, and some of them showed up first in ileum or blood.

About this clone itself: Its antigen is not identified.

The table came from immunoSEQ multiplex PCR; TCRdb's copy has only in-frame clones and leaves some out. Of 81,000 or so clones listed, roughly 91% are singletons. This CDR3 is 17 amino acids long. Germline CDR1 SGHTS, CDR2 YDEGEE. Deletions cut 4 bases from V and 1 base from J, with 17 bases between. The chain joins TRBV5-8 to TRBJ2-2, with D possibly TRBD1 on 6 matching bases. Material: unstimulated CD8+ T cells sorted from spleen or lymph node cells, obtained before transplant. The TCR sequence derives from a human donor who was the organ donor for an intestinal transplant. For the CDR3, the DNA is TGTGCCAGCAGCCCCCACGCAGGGGTCCAGAACACCGGGGAGCTGTTTTTT. As protein: CASSPHAGVQNTGELFF.